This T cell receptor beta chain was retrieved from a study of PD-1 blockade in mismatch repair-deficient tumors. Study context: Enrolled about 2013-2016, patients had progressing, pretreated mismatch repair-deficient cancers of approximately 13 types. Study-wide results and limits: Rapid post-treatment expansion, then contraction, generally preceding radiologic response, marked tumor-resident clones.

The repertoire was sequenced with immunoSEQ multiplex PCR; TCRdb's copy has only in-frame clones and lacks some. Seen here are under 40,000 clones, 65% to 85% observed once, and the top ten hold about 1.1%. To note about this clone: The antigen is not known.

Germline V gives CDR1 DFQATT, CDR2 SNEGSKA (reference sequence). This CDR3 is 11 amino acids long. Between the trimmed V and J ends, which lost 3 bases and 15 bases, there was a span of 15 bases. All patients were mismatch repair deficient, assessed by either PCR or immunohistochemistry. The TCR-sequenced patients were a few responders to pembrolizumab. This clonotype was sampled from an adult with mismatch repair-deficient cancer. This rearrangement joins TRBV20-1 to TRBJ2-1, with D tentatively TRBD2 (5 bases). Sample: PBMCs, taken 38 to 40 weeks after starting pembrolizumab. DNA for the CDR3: TGCAGTGCTAGCGCCGGGATGGCCGTGTTCTTC. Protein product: CSASAGMAVFF.